The 13 T cell receptor beta chains listed next were all sequenced from one sample in a study of neurological immune-mediated disorders. TCRdb redid the calling of the 5' RACE reads with MiXCR, one entry per CDR3 protein. The profile covers more than 60,000 distinct CDR3 sequences, with around 3.8% appearing a single time and roughly 2% taken by the ten largest. Sequencing used PBMCs. The receptor source for this set is a woman between 50 and 59 years old with multiple sclerosis.

This clonotype was observed many times. The chain has TRBV20-1 and TRBJ1-2; unclear D gene. Deletions cut 0 bases from V and 4 bases from J, with 12 bases between. Germline V gene data show CDR1 as DFQATT and CDR2 as SNEGSKA (reference sequence). The CDR3 has 14 residues. The CDR3 loop reads CSAREPTDGYGYTF. In nucleotides, the CDR3 is TGCAGTGCTAGAGAACCTACGGACGGCTATGGCTACACCTTC.

The table lists this clonotype with many counts. This chain connects TRBV7-2 to TRBJ2-1; 8 bases align to TRBD2. CDR1 SGHTA and CDR2 FQGNSA come from the germline V gene. V lost 2 bases and J lost 8; bases outside the gene matches: 8. The CDR3 totals 15 residues. The CDR3 DNA reads as TGTGCCAGCAGCTTAAACGGGAGGGGATCCGATGAGCAGTTCTTC. Its protein product is CASSLNGRGSDEQFF.

This clonotype has more than one count but fewer than ten. The junction departs from germline at one end; a sequencing error may be responsible. The chain joins TRBV7-8 to TRBJ1-5; D ambiguous. The CDR3 covers 14 residues. CDR1 SGHVS and CDR2 FQNEAQ come from the germline V gene. CDR3 amino acids: CASSLWLEGQPQNF. Here the CDR3 DNA reads TGTGCCAGCAGCTTATGGTTAGAAGGCCAGCCCCAGAATTTT.

This clonotype came up many times. DNA for the CDR3: TGCACTGGAGGACTAGCAGCTGCGGATGAGCAGTTCTTC. This sequence encodes CTGGLAAADEQFF. The chain recombines TRBV29-1 with TRBJ2-1; 8 bases fit TRBD2. This CDR3 comprises 13 residues. CDR1 SQVTM and CDR2 ANQGSEA come from the germline V gene.

This clonotype was seen at least ten times. The J gene is TRBJ2-1, the V gene TRBV25-1, with 12 bases lining up with TRBD2. With V trimmed by 3 bases and J by 4 bases, 7 bases remained unmatched. The CDR3 spans 17 residues. Germline CDR1 and CDR2: MGHDK and SYGVNS. The CDR3: CASSEALAGGRYNEQFF. Here the CDR3 DNA reads TGTGCCAGCAGTGAGGCTCTAGCGGGAGGGCGGTACAATGAGCAGTTCTTC.

There are many counts of this clonotype. This CDR3 reads CSAGQSYEQYF. The CDR3 bases are TGCAGTGCTGGACAGTCCTACGAGCAGTACTTC. V usage is TRBV20-1 and J usage is TRBJ2-7, with D perhaps TRBD1 (6 bases). V shed 5 bases and J shed 1 base, with 6 bases lying between them. The germline CDR1 and CDR2 sequences are DFQATT and SNEGSKA (reference sequence). CDR3 length equals 11 residues.

This clonotype was observed many times. The rearrangement uses TRBV29-1 and TRBJ2-7; 7 bases fit TRBD2. Looked up from germline, CDR1 is SQVTM and CDR2 is ANQGSEA. J lost 5 bases, V lost 6 bases, and 10 bases had no gene match. The CDR3 loop spans 13 amino acids. DNA for the CDR3: TGCAGCGTCGTAACTAGCGAGGGCAACGAGCAGTACTTC. As protein: CSVVTSEGNEQYF.

The table lists this clonotype with many counts. Germline is not matched at one junction end, which may reflect a read error. The V gene is TRBV7-7, the J gene TRBJ1-1; D might be TRBD1 (6 bases). The germline gives CDR1 SSHAT, CDR2 FNYEAQ (reference sequence). The CDR3 contains 13 residues. CDR3 protein: CASSKDRNTEAFF. CDR3 coding DNA: TGTGCTAGCAGCAAGGACAGGAACACTGAAGCTTTCTTT.

This clonotype was seen many times. At one end, the junction sequence differs from germline, possibly due to a read error. This sequence joins TRBV27 and TRBJ1-5, with 7 bases aligning to TRBD1. Germline assignment: CDR1 MNHEY and CDR2 SMNVEV (reference sequence). This CDR3 spans 15 amino acids. CDR3 loop: CASRLFGGGAEPQHF. For the CDR3, the DNA is TGTGCCAGCAGGTTATTCGGAGGGGGCGCGGAGCCCCAGCATTTT.

The chain links TRBV7-2 to TRBJ2-1; D is undetermined. Germline CDR1 is SGHTA and CDR2 is FQGNSA. Trimming took 9 bases from V and 5 from J, leaving 14 bases between them. The CDR3 runs to 13 residues. The CDR3 region is CASLPERNNEQFF. CDR3 nucleotide sequence: TGTGCCAGTCTCCCTGAGAGAAACAATGAGCAGTTCTTC.

This clonotype was recorded many times. V and J are TRBV6-1 and TRBJ2-2; D call uncertain. The germline V and J ends were trimmed by 0 bases and 3 bases, with 8 bases remaining between them. The CDR3 covers 15 residues. Looked up from germline, CDR1 is MNHNS and CDR2 is SASEGT. CDR3 nucleotide sequence: TGTGCCAGCAGTGAAGCTTCCGGGTACACCGGGGAGCTGTTTTTT. Its protein is CASSEASGYTGELFF.

This clonotype appeared many times. The rearrangement links TRBV20-1 to TRBJ1-1; D remains ambiguous. CDR1 is DFQATT, CDR2 SNEGSKA, per germline (reference sequence). The CDR3 runs 13 residues. Deletions cut 5 bases from V and 6 bases from J, with 16 bases between. This chain's CDR3 is CSARTGVASEAFF. The CDR3 bases are TGCAGTGCTCGGACGGGTGTGGCCTCTGAAGCTTTCTTT.

This clonotype was detected ten times or more. The J gene is TRBJ1-5, the V gene TRBV12-3 or TRBV12-4; D is unclear. The CDR3 sequence is 13 residues long. The ends were cut back, 1 base at V and 3 bases at J, with 4 bases in the middle. The CDR3 sequence: CASSLGYNQPQHF. In DNA form, the CDR3 reads TGTGCCAGCAGTTTAGGGTACAATCAGCCCCAGCATTTT.